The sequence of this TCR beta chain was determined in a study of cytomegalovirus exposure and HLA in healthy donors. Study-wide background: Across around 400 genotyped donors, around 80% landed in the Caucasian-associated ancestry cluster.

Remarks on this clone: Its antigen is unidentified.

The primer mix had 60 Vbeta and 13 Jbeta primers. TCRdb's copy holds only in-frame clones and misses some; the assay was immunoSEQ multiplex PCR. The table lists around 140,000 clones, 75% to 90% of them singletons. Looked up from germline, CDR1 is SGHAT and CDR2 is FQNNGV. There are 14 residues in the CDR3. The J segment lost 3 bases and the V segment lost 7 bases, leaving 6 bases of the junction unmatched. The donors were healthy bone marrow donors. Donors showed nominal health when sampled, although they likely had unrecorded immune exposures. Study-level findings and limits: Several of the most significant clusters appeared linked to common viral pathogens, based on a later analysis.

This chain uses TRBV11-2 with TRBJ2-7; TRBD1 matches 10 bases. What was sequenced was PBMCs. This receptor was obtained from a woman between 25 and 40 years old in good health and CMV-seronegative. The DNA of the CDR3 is TGTGCCAGCACCCCGGACAGGGGGATCTACGAGCAGTACTTC. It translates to CASTPDRGIYEQYF.